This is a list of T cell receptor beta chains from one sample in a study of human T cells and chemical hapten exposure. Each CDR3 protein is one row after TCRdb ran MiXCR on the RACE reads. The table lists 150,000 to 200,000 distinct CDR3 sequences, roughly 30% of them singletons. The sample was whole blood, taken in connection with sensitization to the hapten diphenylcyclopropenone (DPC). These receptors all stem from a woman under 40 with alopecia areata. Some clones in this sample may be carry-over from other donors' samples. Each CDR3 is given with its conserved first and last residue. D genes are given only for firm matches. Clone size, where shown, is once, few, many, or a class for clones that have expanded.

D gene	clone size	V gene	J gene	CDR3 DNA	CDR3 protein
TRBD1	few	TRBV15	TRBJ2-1	TGTGCCACCAGCCGGGACAGATACAATGAGCAGTTCTTC	CATSRDRYNEQFF
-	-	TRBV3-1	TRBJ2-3	TGTGCCAGCAGCCAAATCTCAGCAGCCACAGATACGCAGTATTTT	CASSQISAATDTQYF
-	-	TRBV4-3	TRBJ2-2	TGCGCCAGCAGCCAAGAGTCCAGCGGGGAGCTGTTTTTT	CASSQESSGELFF
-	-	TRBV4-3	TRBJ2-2	TGCGCCAGCAGCCAAGTTAGGTTAACCGGGGAGCTGTTTTTT	CASSQVRLTGELFF
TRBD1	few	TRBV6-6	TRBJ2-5	TGTGCCAGCAGTTACGACAGGGGGCTAGAGACCCAGTACTTC	CASSYDRGLETQYF
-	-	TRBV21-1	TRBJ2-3	TGTGGTAGTCCCAGAGCAGTCCGGGAAGATACGCAGTATTTT	CGSPRAVREDTQYF
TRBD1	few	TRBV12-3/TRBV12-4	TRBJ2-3	TGTGCCAGCAGTTTCGACAGGGCGGCAGATACGCAGTATTTT	CASSFDRAADTQYF
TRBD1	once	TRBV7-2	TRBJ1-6	TGTGCCAGCAGCCAACTTCTCAGGGGGACGAGGAATTCACCCCTCCACTTT	CASSQLLRGTRNSPLHF
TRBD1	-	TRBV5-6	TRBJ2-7	TGTGCCAGCAGCTACAGGGGTTACGAGCAGTACTTC	CASSYRGYEQYF
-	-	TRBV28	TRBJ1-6	TGTGCCAGCAGTTCTGGGAAGACCTATAATTCACCCCTCCACTTT	CASSSGKTYNSPLHF
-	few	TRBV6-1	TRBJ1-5	TGTGCCAGCAGGACAAATAGCAATCAGCCCCAGCATTTT	CASRTNSNQPQHF
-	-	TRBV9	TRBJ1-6	TGTGCCAGCAGCAACGGGCCTCATAATTCACCCCTCCACTTT	CASSNGPHNSPLHF
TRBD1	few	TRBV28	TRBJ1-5	TGTGCCAGCAGTTTACAGACAGGGGGCAATCAGCCCCAGCATTTT	CASSLQTGGNQPQHF
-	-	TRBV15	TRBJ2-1	TGTGCCACCAGCCCCGGCGCTCGACGTTACAATGAGCAGTTCTTC	CATSPGARRYNEQFF
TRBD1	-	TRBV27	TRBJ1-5	TGTGCCAGCAGTCCCTACAGGGGCGGCAATCAGCCCCAGCATTTT	CASSPYRGGNQPQHF
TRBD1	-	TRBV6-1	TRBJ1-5	TGTGCCAGCAGAACGGGACAGGGGGAGGCCCAGCATTTT	CASRTGQGEAQHF
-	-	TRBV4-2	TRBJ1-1	TGTGCCAGCAGCCAAGTGGATCAGAAAAACACTGAAGCTTTCTTT	CASSQVDQKNTEAFF
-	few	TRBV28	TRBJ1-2	TGTGCCAGCAGTTTGGAGGGGCCTAACTATGGCTACACCTTC	CASSLEGPNYGYTF
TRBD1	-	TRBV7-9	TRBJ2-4	TGTGCCAGCAGCTGGGACAGCTTGACGGACATTCAGTACTTC	CASSWDSLTDIQYF
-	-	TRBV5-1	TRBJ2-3	TGCGCCAGCAGCTCTGGAGACACAGATACGCAGTATTTT	CASSSGDTDTQYF